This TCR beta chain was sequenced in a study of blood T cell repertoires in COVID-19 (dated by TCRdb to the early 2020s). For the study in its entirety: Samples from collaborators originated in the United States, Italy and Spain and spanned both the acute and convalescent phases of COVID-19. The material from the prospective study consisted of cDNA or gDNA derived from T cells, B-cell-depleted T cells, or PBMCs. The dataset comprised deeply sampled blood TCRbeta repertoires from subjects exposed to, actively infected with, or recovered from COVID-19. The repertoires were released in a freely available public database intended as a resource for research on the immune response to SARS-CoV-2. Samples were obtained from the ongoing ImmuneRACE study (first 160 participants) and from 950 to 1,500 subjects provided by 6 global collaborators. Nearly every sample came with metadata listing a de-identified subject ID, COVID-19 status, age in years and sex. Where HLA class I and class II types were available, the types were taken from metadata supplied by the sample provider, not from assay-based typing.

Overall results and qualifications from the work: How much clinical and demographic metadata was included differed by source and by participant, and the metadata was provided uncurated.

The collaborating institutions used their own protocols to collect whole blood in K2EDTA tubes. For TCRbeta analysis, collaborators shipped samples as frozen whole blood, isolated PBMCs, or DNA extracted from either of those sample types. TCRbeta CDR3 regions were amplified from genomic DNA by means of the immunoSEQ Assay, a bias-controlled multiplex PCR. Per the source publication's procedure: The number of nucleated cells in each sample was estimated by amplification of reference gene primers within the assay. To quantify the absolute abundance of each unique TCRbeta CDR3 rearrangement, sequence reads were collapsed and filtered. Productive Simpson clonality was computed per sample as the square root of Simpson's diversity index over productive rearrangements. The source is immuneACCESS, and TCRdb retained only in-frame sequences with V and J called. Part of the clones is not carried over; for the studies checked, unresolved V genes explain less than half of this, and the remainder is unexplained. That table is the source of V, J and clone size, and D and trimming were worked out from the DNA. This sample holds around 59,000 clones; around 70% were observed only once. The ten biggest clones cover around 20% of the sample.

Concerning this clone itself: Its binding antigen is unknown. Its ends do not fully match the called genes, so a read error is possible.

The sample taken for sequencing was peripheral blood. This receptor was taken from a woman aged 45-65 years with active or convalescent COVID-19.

The CDR3 protein: CASSYSSQGVNTEAFF. The nucleotide sequence is given as TGTGCCAGCAGCTACTCTTCTCAGGGGGTGAACACTGAAGCTTTCTTT. The chain was built from TRBV6-6 and TRBJ1-1; 7 bases in the middle match TRBD1. From the cysteine up to the phenylalanine, the CDR3 has a length of 16 residues. Only the CDR3 portion is preserved as DNA: 48 bases, with reading frame beginning at the first base. CDR1 and CDR2, looked up from the germline V gene (reference sequence), are MNHNY and SVGAGI.